Below, 13 T cell receptor beta chains from the same sample are listed, as sequenced in a study of blood T cell repertoires in COVID-19. Data came from immunoSEQ multiplex PCR; TCRdb stores just in-frame clones and leaves some out. The sample contains about 440,000 clones, more than 85% of which appear only once. Sequencing used peripheral blood. The receptors were sampled from a woman younger than 45 with acute or convalescent COVID-19.

This chain connects TRBV11-3 to TRBJ2-7; D may be TRBD2 (5 bases). This CDR3 comprises 12 residues. V lost 3 bases and J lost 5, with 8 bases in between. Germline CDR1 SGHNT, CDR2 YENEEA. In DNA form, the CDR3 reads TGTGCCAGCAGCTTGACCGGGGACGAGCAGTACTTC. Protein: CASSLTGDEQYF.

The genes are TRBV3-1 (or the pseudogene TRBV3-2) and TRBJ2-5, with TRBD1 matching 12 bases. V gave up 2 bases and J gave up 5 bases; unmatched junction bases: 3. The CDR3 is made up of 15 amino acids. CDR1 and CDR2 from the germline V gene are LGHDT and YNNKEL (reference sequence). CDR3 bases: TGTGCCAGCAGCCAACGGGACAGGGGGCTGGAGACCCAGTACTTC. This gives the protein CASSQRDRGLETQYF.

J is TRBJ2-3 and V is TRBV4-1; the match to TRBD2 covers 8 bases. CDR3 length: 16 residues. With 5 bases clipped from V and 5 bases from J, the junction kept 12 bases outside the gene matches. The germline V gene has CDR1 MGHRA and CDR2 YSYEKL. The CDR3 DNA follows: TGCGCCAGCAGCTTCACGATCGGGGGGGCCCTAGATACGCAGTATTTT. Its protein product is CASSFTIGGALDTQYF.

This chain joins TRBV19 and TRBJ2-7, with a tentative D call TRBD2 (6 bases). The germline V gene encodes CDR1 LNHDA and CDR2 SQIVND (reference sequence). The CDR3 runs 15 residues. Deletions cut 5 bases from V and 2 bases from J, with 16 bases between. CDR3 in amino acids: CASSQASGFTYEQYF. CDR3 coding DNA: TGTGCCAGTAGTCAGGCGAGCGGGTTCACCTACGAGCAGTACTTC.

This chain uses TRBV3-1 (or the pseudogene TRBV3-2) with TRBJ2-3; 13 bases align to TRBD2. Germline V gene sequence: CDR1 LGHDT, CDR2 YNNKEL (reference sequence). V was clipped by 2 bases and J by 3 bases; unmatched bases: 14. The CDR3 is 20 amino acids. DNA of the CDR3: TGTGCCAGCAGCCAAACTGCGGGGACTAGCGGGGCGGGGAGGACAGATACGCAGTATTTT. It specifies CASSQTAGTSGAGRTDTQYF.

J is TRBJ2-3 and V is TRBV12-5; tentative D call: TRBD2 (5 bases). Trimming shortened V by 0 bases and J by 3 bases, and 19 bases separated the two germline ends. Germline CDR1 LGHNT, CDR2 FRNRAP. The CDR3 is 18 amino acids. CDR3 in amino acids: CASGLVPLLAFVTDTQYF. For the CDR3, the DNA is TGTGCTAGTGGTTTGGTACCCCTTCTAGCATTTGTGACAGATACGCAGTATTTT.

V is TRBV19 and J is TRBJ2-3; D is perhaps TRBD2 (5 bases). Germline V gives CDR1 LNHDA, CDR2 SQIVND (reference sequence). The V end was cut by 5 bases, the J end by 2 bases, with 17 bases between. This CDR3 spans 16 amino acids. CDR3 sequence: CASSPSRVAFTDTQYF. CDR3 coding DNA: TGTGCCAGTAGTCCTAGCCGTGTGGCCTTCACAGATACGCAGTATTTT.

As to this clone: The same CDR3 can be traced to other DNA sequences in this sample. V is TRBV28 and J is TRBJ2-6; perhaps TRBD2 as D (5 bases). The ends were cut back, 3 bases at V and 0 bases at J, with 6 bases in the middle. This CDR3 contains 15 residues. The germline gives CDR1 MDHEN, CDR2 SYDVKM. The CDR3 DNA is TGTGCCAGCAGTTTCCGGGGCTCTGGGGCCAACGTCCTGACTTTC. Residues: CASSFRGSGANVLTF.

This sequence joins TRBV7-3 and TRBJ2-2; 7 nucleotides match TRBD1. CDR3 size: 14 residues. After removal of 4 bases from V and 7 bases from J, the junction contained 6 bases not matched to a gene. The germline V gene encodes CDR1 SGHTA and CDR2 FQGTGA. CDR3 bases: TGTGCCAGCAGCTCACAGGGGTTGGACGGGGAGCTGTTTTTT. Its protein product is CASSSQGLDGELFF. The entire variable domain, with the rest obtained from reference TRBV7-3 and TRBJ2-2, is as follows: GAGVSQTPSNKVTEKGKYVELRCDPISGHTALYWYRQSLGQGPEFLIYFQGTGAADDSGLPNDRFFAVRPEGSVSTLKIQRTERGDSAVYLCASSSQGLDGELFFGEGSRLTVL.

The V and J genes are TRBV25-1 and TRBJ2-7, with TRBD1 identical over 7 bases. Per the germline V gene, CDR1 is MGHDK and CDR2 is SYGVNS. Trimming removed 3 bases from V and 2 bases from J; junction bases left unmatched: 13. The CDR3 extends over 17 amino acids. Written as DNA, the CDR3 is TGTGCCAGCAGTGACGAGTCGGGACAGAAGTTTACCTACGAGCAGTACTTC. Residues: CASSDESGQKFTYEQYF.

The V gene is TRBV29-1, the J gene TRBJ1-3; perhaps TRBD1 as D (5 bases). The CDR3 loop spans 18 amino acids. The V end lost 3 bases, the J end lost 0 bases, and 21 bases lay between the germline ends. Germline values: CDR1 SQVTM, CDR2 ANQGSEA. The CDR3 bases are TGCAGCGTTGAGGAGGGGTCCAATCGATCGAGCTCTGGAAACACCATATATTTT. Protein: CSVEEGSNRSSSGNTIYF.

This clone was seen only a few times. The rearrangement links TRBV15 to TRBJ1-2, with D hard to call. The CDR3 is 14 residues long. CDR1 LNHNV and CDR2 YYDKDF come from the germline V gene (reference sequence). The V gene lost 0 bases and the J gene lost 1 base, with 6 bases spanning the gap. In DNA, the CDR3 is TGTGCCACCAGCAGAGATGGGAGTAACTATGGCTACACCTTC. It encodes CATSRDGSNYGYTF.

The V gene is TRBV5-5, the J gene TRBJ2-1; 10 nucleotides align to TRBD1. V shed 0 bases and J 6 bases; nucleotides not matched to a gene: 0. This CDR3 has 14 amino acids. Germline CDR1 is SGHKS and CDR2 is YYEKEE (reference sequence). The CDR3 bases are TGTGCCAGCAGCTTGGGGGACAGGGGCAATGAGCAGTTCTTC. Its protein product is CASSLGDRGNEQFF.